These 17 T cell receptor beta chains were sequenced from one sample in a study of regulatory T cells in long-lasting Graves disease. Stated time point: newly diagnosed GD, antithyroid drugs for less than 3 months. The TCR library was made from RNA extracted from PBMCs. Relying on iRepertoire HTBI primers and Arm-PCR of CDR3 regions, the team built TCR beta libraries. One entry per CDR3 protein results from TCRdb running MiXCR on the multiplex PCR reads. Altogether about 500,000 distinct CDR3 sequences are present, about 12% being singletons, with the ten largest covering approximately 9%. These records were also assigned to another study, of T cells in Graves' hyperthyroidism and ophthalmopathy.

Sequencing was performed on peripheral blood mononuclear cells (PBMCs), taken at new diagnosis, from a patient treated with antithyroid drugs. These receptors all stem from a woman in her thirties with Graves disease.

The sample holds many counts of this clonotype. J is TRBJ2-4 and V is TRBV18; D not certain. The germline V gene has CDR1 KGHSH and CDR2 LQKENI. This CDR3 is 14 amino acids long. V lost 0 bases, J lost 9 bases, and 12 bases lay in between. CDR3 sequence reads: CASSPPSRDGIQYF. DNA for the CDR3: TGTGCCAGCTCACCACCGAGCCGAGATGGCATTCAGTACTTC.

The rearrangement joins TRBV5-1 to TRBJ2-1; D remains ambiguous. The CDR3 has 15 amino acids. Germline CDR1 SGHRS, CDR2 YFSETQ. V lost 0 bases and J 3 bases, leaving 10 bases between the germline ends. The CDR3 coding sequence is TGCGCCAGCAGCTTGGAGGGTTACCTCTACAATGAGCAGTTCTTC. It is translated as CASSLEGYLYNEQFF.

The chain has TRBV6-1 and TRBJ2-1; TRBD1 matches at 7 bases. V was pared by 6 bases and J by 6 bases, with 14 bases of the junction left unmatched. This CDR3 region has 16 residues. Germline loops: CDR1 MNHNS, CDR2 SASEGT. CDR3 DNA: TGTGCCAGCAGGGACAGGCCGGACCTATTGGGCAATGAGCAGTTCTTC. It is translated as CASRDRPDLLGNEQFF.

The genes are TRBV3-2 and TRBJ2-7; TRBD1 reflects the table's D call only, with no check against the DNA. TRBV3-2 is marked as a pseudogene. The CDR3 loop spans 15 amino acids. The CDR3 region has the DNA TGTGCCAGCAGCCAAACAGGGGAAGTTCCCTACGAGCAGTACTTC. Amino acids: CASSQTGEVPYEQYF.

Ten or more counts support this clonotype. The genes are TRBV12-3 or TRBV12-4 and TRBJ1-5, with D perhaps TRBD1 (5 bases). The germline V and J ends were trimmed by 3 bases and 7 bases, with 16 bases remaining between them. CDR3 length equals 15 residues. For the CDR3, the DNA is TGTGCCAGCAGTTTCTCGCAGGGAGTATGGCAGCCCCAGCATTTT. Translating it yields CASSFSQGVWQPQHF.

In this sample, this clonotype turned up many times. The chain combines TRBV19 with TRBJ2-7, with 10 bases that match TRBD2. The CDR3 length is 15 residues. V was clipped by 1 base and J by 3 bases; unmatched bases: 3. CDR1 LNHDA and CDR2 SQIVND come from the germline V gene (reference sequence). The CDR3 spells CASSIGGLAIYEQYF. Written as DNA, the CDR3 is TGTGCCAGTAGTATAGGGGGACTAGCGATCTACGAGCAGTACTTC.

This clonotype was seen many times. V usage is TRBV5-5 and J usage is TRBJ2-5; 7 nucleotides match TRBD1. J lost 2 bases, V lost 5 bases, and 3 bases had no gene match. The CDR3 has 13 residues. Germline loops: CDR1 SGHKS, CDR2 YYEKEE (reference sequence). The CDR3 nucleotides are TGTGCCAGCAGTGACAGGGTTCAAGAGACCCAGTACTTC. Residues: CASSDRVQETQYF.

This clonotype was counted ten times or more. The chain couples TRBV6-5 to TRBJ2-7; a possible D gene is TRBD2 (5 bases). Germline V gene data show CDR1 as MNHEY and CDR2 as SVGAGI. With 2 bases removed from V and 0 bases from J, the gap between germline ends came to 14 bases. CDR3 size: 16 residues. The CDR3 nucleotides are TGTGCCAGCAGTTACAGGGAGCCCACCCTCTCCTACGAGCAGTACTTC. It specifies CASSYREPTLSYEQYF.

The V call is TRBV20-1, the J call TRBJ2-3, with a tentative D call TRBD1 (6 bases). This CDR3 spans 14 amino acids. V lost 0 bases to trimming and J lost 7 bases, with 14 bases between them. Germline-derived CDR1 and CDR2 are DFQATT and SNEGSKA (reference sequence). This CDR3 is CSARDRTGRNTQYF. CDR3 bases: TGCAGTGCTAGAGATCGAACAGGGCGGAATACGCAGTATTTT.

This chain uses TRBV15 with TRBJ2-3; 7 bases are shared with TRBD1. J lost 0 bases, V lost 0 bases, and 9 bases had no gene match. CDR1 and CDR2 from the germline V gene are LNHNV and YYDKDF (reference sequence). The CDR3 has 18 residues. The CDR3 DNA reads TGTGCCACCAGCAGAGAAGGACTCCGGGACAGTAGCACAGATACGCAGTATTTT. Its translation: CATSREGLRDSSTDTQYF.

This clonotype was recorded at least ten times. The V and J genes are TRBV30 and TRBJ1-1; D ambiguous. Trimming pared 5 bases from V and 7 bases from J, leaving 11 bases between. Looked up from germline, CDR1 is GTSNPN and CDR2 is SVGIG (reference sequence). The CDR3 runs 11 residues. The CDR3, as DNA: TGTGCCTGGGGGTTCACCTTTGAAGCTTTCTTT. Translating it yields CAWGFTFEAFF.

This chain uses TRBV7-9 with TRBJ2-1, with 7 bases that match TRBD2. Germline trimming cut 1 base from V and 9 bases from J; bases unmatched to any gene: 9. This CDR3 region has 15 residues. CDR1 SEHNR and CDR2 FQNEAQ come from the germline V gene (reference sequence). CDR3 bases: TGTGCCAGCAGCTTAGACCTAGCGGAAGGACTTGAGCAGTTCTTC. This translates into CASSLDLAEGLEQFF.

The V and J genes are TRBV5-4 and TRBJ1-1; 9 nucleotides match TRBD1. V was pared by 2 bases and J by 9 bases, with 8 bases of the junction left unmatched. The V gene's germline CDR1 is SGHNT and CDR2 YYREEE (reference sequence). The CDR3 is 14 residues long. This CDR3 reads CASSFLGQGRKAFF. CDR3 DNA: TGTGCCAGCAGCTTTTTGGGACAGGGACGGAAAGCTTTCTTT.

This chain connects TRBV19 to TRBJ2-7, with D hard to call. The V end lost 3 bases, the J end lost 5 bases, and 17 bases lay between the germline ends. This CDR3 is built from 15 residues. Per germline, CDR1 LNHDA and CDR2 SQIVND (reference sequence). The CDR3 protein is CASSITGPRRDEQYF. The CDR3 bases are TGTGCCAGTAGTATCACTGGCCCCCGTCGGGACGAGCAGTACTTC.

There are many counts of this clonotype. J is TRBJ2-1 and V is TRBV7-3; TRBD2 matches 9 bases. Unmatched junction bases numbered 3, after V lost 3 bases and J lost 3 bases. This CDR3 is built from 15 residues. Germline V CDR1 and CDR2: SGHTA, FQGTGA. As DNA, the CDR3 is TGTGCCAGCAGCTTGCTAGCGGGGATCTACAATGAGCAGTTCTTC. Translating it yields CASSLLAGIYNEQFF. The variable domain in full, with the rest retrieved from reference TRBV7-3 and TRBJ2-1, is GAGVSQTPSNKVTEKGKYVELRCDPISGHTALYWYRQSLGQGPEFLIYFQGTGAADDSGLPNDRFFAVRPEGSVSTLKIQRTERGDSAVYLCASSLLAGIYNEQFFGPGTRLTVL.

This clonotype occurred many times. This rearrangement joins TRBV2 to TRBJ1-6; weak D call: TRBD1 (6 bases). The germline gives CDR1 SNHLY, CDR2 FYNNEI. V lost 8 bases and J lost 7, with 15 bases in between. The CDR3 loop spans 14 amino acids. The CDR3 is CASDLQGSNSPLHF. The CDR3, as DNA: TGTGCCAGCGACTTACAGGGATCCAATTCACCCCTCCACTTT.

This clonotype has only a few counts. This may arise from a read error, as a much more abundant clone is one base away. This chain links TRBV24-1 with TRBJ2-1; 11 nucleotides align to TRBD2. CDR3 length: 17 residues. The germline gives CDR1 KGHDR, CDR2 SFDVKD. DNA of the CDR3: TGTGCCGCCAGTGATCCGACCGGGACTAGCGGTTACAATGAGCAGTTCTTC. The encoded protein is CAASDPTGTSGYNEQFF.